One TCR beta chain is described in this entry. One end of the junction fails to match germline, which may point to a read error. This record comes from a study of glioma-infiltrating T cells. This CDR3 has 13 residues. Germline values: CDR1 MGHDK, CDR2 SYGVNS. TCR alpha and beta CDR3 regions were amplified from RNA using iRepertoire nested multiplex PCR. TCRdb re-called the multiplex PCR reads with MiXCR, one entry per CDR3 protein. Here the sample spans around 190,000 distinct CDR3 sequences, over 40% being singletons. What was sequenced was glioma tissue, nonneoplastic brain tissue, or PBMCs (not recorded which). V is TRBV25-1 and J is TRBJ2-5; 10 bases agree with TRBD2. This TCR was sampled from a human donor with low-grade glioma or glioblastoma, undergoing nonglioma brain surgery, or in good health (not recorded which). DNA for the CDR3: TGTGCCAGCAGTAGCGGGAGGGCCAATGAGCAGCACTTC. It encodes CASSSGRANEQHF.